This TCR beta chain was obtained from a study of blood T cell repertoires in COVID-19. The germline CDR1 and CDR2 sequences are PRHDT and FYEKMQ (reference sequence). Losses at the gene ends were 6 bases for V and 6 bases for J; bases not matched to a gene: 12. The CDR3 length is 15 residues. Profiled with immunoSEQ multiplex PCR; TCRdb holds only in-frame clones, not every one. The repertoire holds approximately 260,000 clones, with 75% to 90% as singletons. Enrolled through a virtual design, the participants were between 18 and 89 years of age and came from approximately 25 US areas. Membership in each cohort depended on participant-reported clinical history.

The TCR sequence derives from a woman aged 25 to 39 with acute COVID-19. Sequencing was performed on PBMCs or T cells enriched from blood (not recorded which). This chain uses TRBV13 with TRBJ2-3; 7 bases match TRBD1. DNA for the CDR3: TGTGCCAGCAGTTCTAAGGGGGCATGGTGGGATACGCAGTATTTT. This codes for CASSSKGAWWDTQYF.